Following are 6 T cell receptor beta chains from one sample sequenced in a study of CD8 T cells in ankylosing spondylitis. Regarding the study as a whole: What seemed typical of ankylosing spondylitis blood was a TCR beta motif built from roughly eight highly homologous variants.

Each CDR3 protein is one row after TCRdb ran MiXCR on the 5' RACE reads. The table shows 700,000 to 1,000,000 distinct CDR3 sequences, with about 12% occurring only once. No antigen has been assigned to these receptors. Sequencing was carried out using blood, either unsorted or a sorted T cell fraction (not recorded which). These receptors all come from a male donor with ankylosing spondylitis.

The chain uses TRBV4-2 and TRBJ2-3, with D uncertain. V was trimmed by 1 base and J by 1 base, leaving 12 bases between them. This CDR3 is 16 amino acids long. Germline CDR1 and CDR2: LGHNA and YNFKEQ. The CDR3: CASSQAPWGGTDTQYF. For the CDR3, the DNA is TGTGCCAGCAGCCAAGCCCCCTGGGGTGGCACAGATACGCAGTATTTT.

The rearrangement uses TRBV20-1 and TRBJ2-7; maybe TRBD2 (5 bases). V was clipped by 3 bases and J by 5 bases, with 17 bases between them. CDR1 and CDR2 from the germline V gene are DFQATT and SNEGSKA (reference sequence). The CDR3 is 14 amino acids. The CDR3 here is CSASLPGLTHEQYF. For the CDR3, the DNA is TGCAGTGCTAGTCTCCCCGGACTTACCCACGAGCAGTACTTC.

V usage is TRBV4-2 and J usage is TRBJ2-1, with 8 positions matching TRBD2. V gave up 4 bases and J gave up 5 bases; unmatched junction bases: 16. CDR3 size: 18 residues. Germline V lookup: CDR1 LGHNA, CDR2 YNFKEQ. The CDR3 DNA reads as TGTGCCAGCAGCCCCGGGCCTCTCGGGAGGGCCGGTCACAATGAGCAGTTCTTC. As protein: CASSPGPLGRAGHNEQFF.

This clonotype has just a few counts. The chain joins TRBV11-2 to TRBJ1-2; D gene unclear. The CDR3 loop spans 11 amino acids. Germline V gene data show CDR1 as SGHAT and CDR2 as FQNNGV. Trimming shortened V by 5 bases and J by 13 bases, and 14 bases separated the two germline ends. The chain's CDR3 is CASSPWGGPTF. The CDR3 region has the DNA TGTGCCAGCAGCCCATGGGGAGGACCCACCTTC. The full variable domain, completed using reference TRBV11-2 and TRBJ1-2, is EAGVAQSPRYKIIEKRQSVAFWCNPISGHATLYWYQQILGQGPKLLIQFQNNGVVDDSQLPKDRFSAERLKGVDSTLKIQPAKLEDSAVYLCASSPWGGPTFGSGTRLTVV.

The chain couples TRBV20-1 to TRBJ2-3; TRBD2 agrees at 8 bases. Germline V lookup: CDR1 DFQATT, CDR2 SNEGSKA (reference sequence). V lost 0 bases to trimming and J lost 4 bases; unmatched junction nucleotides: 6. The CDR3 loop spans 15 amino acids. The CDR3 sequence is CSARDFREGPDTQYF. Here the CDR3 DNA reads TGCAGTGCTAGAGATTTCCGGGAGGGGCCAGATACGCAGTATTTT.

This clonotype was seen repeatedly, ten times or more. The chain links TRBV5-1 to TRBJ2-7; TRBD1 matches at 7 bases. The CDR3 is 14 amino acids. J gave up 3 bases and V 2 bases, and 5 bases lay outside the gene matches. Per the germline V gene, CDR1 is SGHRS and CDR2 is YFSETQ. CDR3 in DNA: TGCGCCAGCAGCTTCACAGGGGACCTCTACGAGCAGTACTTC. Translated: CASSFTGDLYEQYF.